This T cell receptor (beta chain) was retrieved from a study of blood T cell repertoires in COVID-19. Study-level background: Sites across the United States, Italy and Spain contributed samples from acute and convalescent COVID-19. The analysed material was cDNA or gDNA that came from T cells, B-cell-depleted T cells, or PBMCs.

The CDR3 runs 14 residues. CDR1 is GTSNPN and CDR2 is SVGIG in the germline V gene (reference sequence). J was trimmed by 9 bases and V by 0 bases; bases with no gene match: 8. Original data processing: Reference gene primer amplification gave nucleated cell count estimates. The assay was immunoSEQ multiplex PCR, and TCRdb's table has in-frame clones only and misses some. For V, J and clone size, that table is used; D and trimming come from the DNA. The repertoire holds about 190,000 clones, around nine tenths seen once, with around 1.1% in the top ten. The origin of this receptor is a young man with acute or convalescent COVID-19. Sequencing was carried out using peripheral blood. J is TRBJ2-4 and V is TRBV30; 7 nucleotides agree with TRBD2. CDR3 sequence: CAWSVGGLIGIQYF. The DNA for the CDR3 is TGTGCCTGGAGTGTGGGGGGGTTGATCGGCATTCAGTACTTC. The whole variable domain, remainder taken from reference TRBV30 and TRBJ2-4, is SQTIHQWPATLVQPVGSPLSLECTVEGTSNPNLYWYRQAAGRGLQLLFYSVGIGQISSEVPQNLSASRPQDRQFILSSKKLLLSDSGFYLCAWSVGGLIGIQYFGAGTRLSVL.